This T cell receptor (beta chain) came from a study of untreated major depressive disorder. This clone was observed once. The target antigen is unknown. The CDR3 sequence is 15 residues long. CDR1 is SGDLS and CDR2 is YYNGEE in the germline V gene. Trimming shortened V by 0 bases and J by 0 bases, and 6 bases separated the two germline ends. Study outcomes and limitations: Only three preselected Vbeta families were compared in sequencing. Each subject's top five TRBV05-01 clones were all private. Depressed patients' CD4+ T cells carried increased TRBV05-01 (Vbeta 5.1) usage versus control CD4+ T cells.

Enrichment usually gave 90% to 95% pure CD4+ T cells. The data were produced by immunoSEQ multiplex PCR, yet TCRdb's version contains in-frame clones alone and is incomplete. The sample has roughly 22,000 clones; around 92% are singletons. This rearrangement joins TRBV9 to TRBJ2-2; D remains ambiguous. The material sequenced was CD4+ T cells from PBMCs. The receptor was derived from a woman aged 40-49 years in good health. CDR3 sequence (DNA): TGTGCCAGCAGCGTAGGTGTTACGAACACCGGGGAGCTGTTTTTT. Protein: CASSVGVTNTGELFF.